Listed below are T cell receptor beta chains from one sample, sequenced in a study of blood T cell repertoires in COVID-19. Assay: immunoSEQ multiplex PCR; the TCRdb copy retains only in-frame clones and omits some. This table holds 250,000 to 400,000 clones, approximately 88% found once. Sequenced sample: peripheral blood. The receptors come from a woman aged 30 to 39 with COVID-19, enrolled during active disease. Each CDR3 is given with its conserved first and last residue. D genes are given only for firm matches. The size entry is marked missing in some rows and otherwise reads once, few, many or a size class.

clone_size d_call j_call v_call cdr3_aa cdr3_nt
- - TRBJ2-1 TRBV5-4 CASSFGPAENEQFF TGTGCCAGCAGCTTCGGGCCAGCGGAAAATGAGCAGTTCTTC
- TRBD1 TRBJ2-5 TRBV6-2/TRBV6-3 CASSYLLTGGETQYF TGTGCCAGCAGTTACTTATTGACAGGGGGAGAGACCCAGTACTTC
- - TRBJ1-1 TRBV28 CASSLLGNRVVRMNTEAFF TGTGCCAGCAGTTTATTAGGTAACAGGGTCGTTCGGATGAACACTGAAGCTTTCTTT
- TRBD2 TRBJ2-5 TRBV6-2/TRBV6-3 CASSYIAGIQETQYF TGTGCCAGCAGTTACATAGCGGGGATACAAGAGACCCAGTACTTC
- - TRBJ2-1 TRBV2 CASSEAIRDMEFF TGTGCCAGCAGTGAAGCGATTCGGGACATGGAGTTCTTC
- - TRBJ2-5 TRBV18 CASSPSQETQYF TGTGCCAGCTCACCATCACAAGAGACCCAGTACTTC
- - TRBJ1-2 TRBV5-1 CASSSRRTMYDGYTF TGCGCCAGCAGCTCTCGACGGACAATGTATGATGGCTACACCTTC
once - TRBJ1-1 TRBV2 CASSETRGFRGNTEAFF TGTGCCAGCAGTGAAACTCGGGGGTTTAGGGGGAACACTGAAGCTTTCTTT
- TRBD2 TRBJ2-3 TRBV5-1 CASSFRGTSETDTQYF TGCGCCAGCAGCTTTCGGGGGACTAGCGAAACAGATACGCAGTATTTT
- - TRBJ1-2 TRBV2 CASTGEPNYGYTF TGTGCCAGCACCGGGGAACCTAACTATGGCTACACCTTC
- - TRBJ1-5 TRBV25-1 CAGNAQGVELGNQPQHF TGTGCCGGCAACGCACAGGGTGTCGAGCTGGGCAATCAGCCCCAGCATTTT
- TRBD1 TRBJ1-3 TRBV6-5 CASRETGLGNTIYF TGTGCCAGCAGAGAGACAGGGTTGGGAAACACCATATATTTT
- - TRBJ2-5 TRBV3-1/TRBV3-2 CASSQDYGGLETQYF TGTGCCAGCAGCCAAGACTACGGGGGTCTAGAGACCCAGTACTTC
- - TRBJ2-1 TRBV7-2 CASSLGGPTYNEQFF TGTGCCAGCAGCTTAGGGGGCCCGACCTACAATGAGCAGTTCTTC
- - TRBJ1-6 TRBV28 CASRGQKTSSYNSPLHF TGTGCCAGCAGGGGCCAGAAAACTAGCTCCTATAATTCACCCCTCCACTTT
- TRBD1 TRBJ1-5 TRBV24-1 CATSPGTGVNQPQHF TGTGCCACCAGTCCCGGGACAGGGGTCAATCAGCCCCAGCATTTT
- TRBD1 TRBJ1-5 TRBV24-1 CATSDPTTGVNQPQHF TGTGCCACCAGTGATCCGACAACAGGGGTCAATCAGCCCCAGCATTTT
- TRBD2 TRBJ2-1 TRBV18 CASSQMTGEGEQFF TGTGCCAGCTCACAAATGACGGGGGAGGGTGAGCAGTTCTTC
- TRBD2 TRBJ2-2 TRBV9 CASSVAGLAENTGELFF TGTGCCAGCAGCGTAGCAGGTCTAGCGGAGAACACCGGGGAGCTGTTTTTT
- TRBD1 TRBJ1-2 TRBV2 CASSHDRAAYGYTF TGTGCCAGCAGCCACGACAGGGCGGCCTATGGCTACACCTTC
- - TRBJ1-2 TRBV29-1 CSVYTGIYGYTF TGCAGCGTTTATACAGGGATCTATGGCTACACCTTC
- - TRBJ1-1 TRBV7-3 CASSLVAGMNTEAFF TGTGCCAGCAGCTTAGTGGCAGGGATGAACACTGAAGCTTTCTTT
- - TRBJ1-1 TRBV15 CATSGGYSPEAFF TGTGCCACCAGCGGCGGTTACTCCCCTGAAGCTTTCTTT
- TRBD1 TRBJ2-5 TRBV5-6 CASSEGQPQETQYF TGTGCCAGCAGCGAGGGACAGCCTCAAGAGACCCAGTACTTC
- TRBD2 TRBJ2-3 TRBV2 CASSEALVGRGPSTDTQYF TGTGCCAGCAGTGAAGCGCTTGTAGGGAGGGGACCTAGCACAGATACGCAGTATTTT
- - TRBJ2-7 TRBV6-6 CASSYRGGIHEQYF TGTGCCAGCAGTTATAGAGGGGGAATCCACGAGCAGTACTTC
- - TRBJ1-2 TRBV3-1/TRBV3-2 CASRPWGGLYGYTF TGTGCCAGCAGACCCTGGGGAGGGCTCTATGGCTACACCTTC
- - TRBJ2-3 TRBV12-3/TRBV12-4 CASSFEGTDTQYF TGTGCCAGCAGTTTTGAGGGAACAGATACGCAGTATTTT
- - TRBJ1-2 TRBV9 CASSAANYGYTF TGTGCCAGCAGCGCCGCGAACTATGGCTACACCTTC
once - TRBJ1-4 TRBV19 CASSIATANEKLFF TGTGCCAGTAGTATAGCTACAGCAAATGAAAAACTGTTTTTT
- - TRBJ2-7 TRBV3-1/TRBV3-2 CASSPLPTMSGYEQYF TGTGCCAGCAGCCCATTACCTACTATGTCCGGCTACGAGCAGTACTTC
once - TRBJ1-3 TRBV7-2 CASSLAGRSTIYF TGTGCCAGCAGCTTAGCAGGGAGGTCCACCATATATTTT
- - TRBJ2-2 TRBV24-1 CATSDSHPGLTGELFF TGTGCCACCAGTGATTCGCATCCGGGACTCACCGGGGAGCTGTTTTTT
- - TRBJ2-1 TRBV19 CASSPGLIEQFF TGTGCCAGTAGTCCTGGACTAATTGAGCAGTTCTTC
- TRBD2 TRBJ2-5 TRBV23-1 CASPQRGFGTQYF TGCGCCAGCCCCCAGCGGGGCTTTGGGACCCAGTACTTC
- - TRBJ1-3 TRBV9 CASSATGSSGNTIYF TGTGCCAGCAGCGCAACAGGGAGCTCTGGAAACACCATATATTTT
- TRBD1 TRBJ2-2 TRBV7-2 CASRGQGTNTGELFF TGTGCCAGCAGGGGACAGGGGACGAACACCGGGGAGCTGTTTTTT
once - TRBJ2-5 TRBV9 CASSPVGPQETQYF TGTGCCAGCAGCCCAGTGGGGCCACAAGAGACCCAGTACTTC
- - TRBJ1-6 TRBV20-1 CSASRQRQLNSPLHF TGCAGTGCTAGTAGACAGAGGCAGCTAAATTCACCCCTCCACTTT
- - TRBJ1-4 TRBV4-1 CASSQDSGSSEKLFF TGCGCCAGCAGCCAAGATTCAGGTTCGAGTGAAAAACTGTTTTTT